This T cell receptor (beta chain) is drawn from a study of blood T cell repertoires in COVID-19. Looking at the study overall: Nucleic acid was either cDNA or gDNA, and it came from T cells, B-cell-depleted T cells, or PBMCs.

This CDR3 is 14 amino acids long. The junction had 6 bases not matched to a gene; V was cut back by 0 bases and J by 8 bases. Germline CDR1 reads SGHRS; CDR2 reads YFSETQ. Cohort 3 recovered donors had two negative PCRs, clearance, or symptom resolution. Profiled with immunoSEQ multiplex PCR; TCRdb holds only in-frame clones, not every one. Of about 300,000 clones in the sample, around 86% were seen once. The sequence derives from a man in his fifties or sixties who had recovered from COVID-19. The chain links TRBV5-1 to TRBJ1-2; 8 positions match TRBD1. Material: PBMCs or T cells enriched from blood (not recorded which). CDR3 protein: CASSLGTGMGGYTF. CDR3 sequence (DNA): TGCGCCAGCAGCTTGGGGACAGGGATGGGAGGCTACACCTTC.